The 29 T cell receptor beta chains in this list originate from one sample, sequenced in a study of vaccination and CD4 T cells after COVID-19. The Oncomine TCR Beta short-read assay sequenced DNA from cultured CD4+ T cells. TCRdb recomputed calls from the PCR reads with MiXCR, one row per CDR3 protein. The sample holds about 7,100 distinct CDR3 sequences, under 75% seen once. These TCRs are of unknown antigen specificity. The treatment: roughly 11-day PBMC culture with coronavirus spike peptide pools or control peptides (ViraFEST assay). The sequenced material came from CD4+ T cells from blood, cultured in vitro. Every receptor here comes from a human donor who had recovered from COVID-19.

The rearrangement uses TRBV10-3 and TRBJ1-5, with D unresolved. Per the germline V gene, CDR1 is ENHRY and CDR2 is SYGVKD. Trimming removed 3 bases at V and 6 bases at J, with 15 bases between. This CDR3 is built from 15 residues. CDR3 loop: CAISDGLGIVQPQHF. For the CDR3, the DNA is TGTGCCATCAGTGACGGCCTAGGAATAGTTCAGCCCCAGCATTTT.

The chain uses TRBV7-2 and TRBJ1-4; TRBD1 matches 9 bases. Germline CDR1 is SGHTA and CDR2 is FQGNSA. Trimming at V came to 2 bases and at J to 12 bases, leaving 4 bases not matched to a gene. This CDR3 contains 13 residues. The CDR3 loop is CASSLSWDRELFF. DNA for the CDR3: TGTGCCAGCAGCTTAAGTTGGGACAGGGAACTGTTTTTT.

The chain recombines TRBV2 with TRBJ1-2; 7 bases are shared with TRBD1. Germline V CDR1 and CDR2: SNHLY, FYNNEI. The CDR3 extends over 15 amino acids. J was trimmed by 8 bases and V by 3 bases; bases with no gene match: 12. The CDR3 reads CASSENRDSYLGYTF. The CDR3 nucleotides are TGTGCCAGCAGTGAGAACCGGGACAGTTATTTAGGCTACACCTTC. Combining the CDR3 with reference TRBV2 and TRBJ1-2 gives the whole variable domain EPEVTQTPSHQVTQMGQEVILRCVPISNHLYFYWYRQILGQKVEFLVSFYNNEISEKSEIFDDQFSVERPDGSNFTLKIRSTKLEDSAMYFCASSENRDSYLGYTFGSGTRLTVV.

The chain combines TRBV19 with TRBJ2-2; D possibly corresponds to TRBD1 (5 bases). Per germline, CDR1 LNHDA and CDR2 SQIVND (reference sequence). The CDR3 contains 15 residues. V shed 1 base and J shed 4 bases, with 10 bases lying between them. As DNA, the CDR3 is TGTGCCAGTAGTATAGCCGACAGAAGCACCGGGGAGCTGTTTTTT. Protein product: CASSIADRSTGELFF. The whole variable domain, remainder taken from reference TRBV19 and TRBJ2-2, is DGGITQSPKYLFRKEGQNVTLSCEQNLNHDAMYWYRQDPGQGLRLIYYSQIVNDFQKGDIAEGYSVSREKKESFPLTVTSAQKNPTAFYLCASSIADRSTGELFFGEGSRLTVL.

The sample holds a few counts of this clonotype. The chain employs TRBV25-1 and TRBJ1-2; D call uncertain. V lost 1 base and J 4 bases, leaving 13 bases between the germline ends. The V gene's germline CDR1 is MGHDK and CDR2 SYGVNS. This CDR3 has 15 amino acids. The CDR3 spells CASSEFLRSPYGYTF. CDR3 DNA sequence: TGTGCCAGCAGTGAATTTCTTCGCAGTCCCTATGGCTACACCTTC.

The CDR3 here is CASSEWGQGITDTQYF. In DNA, the CDR3 is TGTGCCAGCAGTGAATGGGGACAGGGAATCACAGATACGCAGTATTTT. The rearrangement uses TRBV6-1 and TRBJ2-3, with 9 nucleotides matching TRBD1. Germline-derived CDR1 and CDR2 are MNHNS and SASEGT. V was pared by 2 bases and J by 2 bases, with 5 bases of the junction left unmatched. The CDR3 extends over 16 amino acids.

This chain uses TRBV27 with TRBJ2-7; D perhaps matches TRBD1 (6 bases). In germline, CDR1 is MNHEY, CDR2 SMNVEV (reference sequence). The V end lost 5 bases, the J end lost 3 bases, and 23 bases lay between the germline ends. The CDR3 sequence is 17 residues long. The CDR3 region is CASSPLALSGEVYEQYF. The CDR3 region has the DNA TGTGCCAGCAGTCCCCTAGCCCTCTCAGGGGAAGTCTACGAGCAGTACTTC.

This chain uses TRBV7-9 with TRBJ1-6; D is possibly TRBD1 (6 bases). CDR3 size: 19 residues. V gave up 5 bases and J gave up 0 bases, with 20 bases separating them. CDR1 SEHNR and CDR2 FQNEAQ come from the germline V gene (reference sequence). The CDR3 sequence is CASSTYRTAMSSYNSPLHF. CDR3 coding DNA: TGTGCCAGCAGCACCTACCGGACAGCCATGAGCTCCTATAATTCACCCCTCCACTTT. Variable domain in full (rest from reference TRBV7-9 and TRBJ1-6): DTGVSQNPRHKITKRGQNVTFRCDPISEHNRLYWYRQTLGQGPEFLTYFQNEAQLEKSRLLSDRFSAERPKGSFSTLEIQRTEQGDSAMYLCASSTYRTAMSSYNSPLHFGNGTRLTVT.

This rearrangement joins TRBV20-1 to TRBJ1-2, with D possibly TRBD1 on 5 matching bases. V lost 0 bases to trimming and J lost 4 bases, with 12 bases between them. CDR1 is DFQATT, CDR2 SNEGSKA, per germline (reference sequence). This CDR3 contains 14 residues. DNA of the CDR3: TGCAGTGCTAGAGACCCCTGGGGGACCTATGGCTACACCTTC. Its protein product is CSARDPWGTYGYTF.

This clonotype appeared once. CDR3: CASSASRDWDEGYTF. The CDR3 DNA sequence: TGTGCCAGCAGTGCCTCCCGGGACTGGGATGAGGGCTACACCTTC. This chain links TRBV2 with TRBJ1-2; TRBD1 is a possible D gene (5 bases). Trimming shortened V by 4 bases and J by 8 bases, and 20 bases separated the two germline ends. Germline values: CDR1 SNHLY, CDR2 FYNNEI. CDR3 length: 15 amino acids.

The chain has TRBV7-9 and TRBJ1-1; tentative D call: TRBD1 (5 bases). The V end lost 7 bases, the J end lost 1 base, and 16 bases lay between the germline ends. The CDR3 extends over 15 amino acids. Germline V lookup: CDR1 SEHNR, CDR2 FQNEAQ (reference sequence). The CDR3 bases are TGTGCCAGCATCCAAGACAGAGCGCGGAACACTGAAGCTTTCTTT. Translation gives CASIQDRARNTEAFF.

The chain recombines TRBV18 with TRBJ2-7; D is possibly TRBD2 (5 bases). The germline V and J ends were trimmed by 4 bases and 6 bases, with 7 bases remaining between them. The CDR3 is 11 residues long. CDR1 and CDR2 from the germline V gene are KGHSH and LQKENI. CDR3 nucleotides: TGTGCCAGCTCACGGACTGGCGAGCAGTACTTC. As protein: CASSRTGEQYF.

The chain has TRBV7-2 and TRBJ2-3; 8 bases fit TRBD2. CDR1 SGHTA and CDR2 FQGNSA come from the germline V gene. Trimming cost V 0 bases and J 6 bases; bases outside gene matches: 8. The CDR3 covers 16 residues. The CDR3, as DNA: TGTGCCAGCAGCTTAGCGGCGCGGGGGGCGGGGGATACGCAGTATTTT. The encoded protein is CASSLAARGAGDTQYF.

The chain combines TRBV6-1 with TRBJ1-5; possible D gene TRBD1, 5 bases. V gave up 6 bases and J gave up 6 bases, with 18 bases separating them. Germline V gene sequence: CDR1 MNHNS, CDR2 SASEGT. This CDR3 has 15 residues. This chain's CDR3 is CASSETQTRGQPQHF. As DNA, the CDR3 is TGTGCCAGCAGCGAGACCCAGACTAGGGGTCAGCCCCAGCATTTT.

This clonotype occurred a few times. The V call is TRBV20-1, the J call TRBJ2-3; D not certain. Germline V gene lookup returns CDR1 DFQATT and CDR2 SNEGSKA (reference sequence). The V gene lost 1 base and the J gene lost 0 bases, with 17 bases spanning the gap. The CDR3 runs 17 residues. The CDR3 region is CSARGAGSGWSTDTQYF. Here the CDR3 DNA reads TGCAGTGCTAGAGGCGCCGGATCGGGCTGGAGCACAGATACGCAGTATTTT.

The V call is TRBV20-1, the J call TRBJ1-1, with TRBD1 as a possible D gene (5 bases). The V end lost 3 bases, the J end lost 0 bases, and 11 bases lay between the germline ends. The germline V gene encodes CDR1 DFQATT and CDR2 SNEGSKA (reference sequence). The CDR3 covers 14 residues. CDR3 nucleotide sequence: TGCAGTGCTAGCGGGGGGGTTTTGAACACTGAAGCTTTCTTT. Translating gives CSASGGVLNTEAFF.

The genes are TRBV5-4 and TRBJ2-1; D uncertain. Germline CDR1 and CDR2: SGHNT and YYREEE (reference sequence). The CDR3 is made up of 14 amino acids. The V end was cut by 4 bases, the J end by 2 bases, with 10 bases between. This chain's CDR3 is CASSDTATYNEQFF. The DNA of the CDR3 is TGTGCCAGCAGCGATACCGCTACCTACAATGAGCAGTTCTTC.

This clonotype was counted between two and nine times. The chain carries TRBV20-1 and TRBJ2-7; D might be TRBD2 (6 bases). The V end was cut by 4 bases, the J end by 5 bases, with 12 bases between. The CDR3 spans 12 residues. Germline V lookup: CDR1 DFQATT, CDR2 SNEGSKA (reference sequence). The CDR3 protein is CSATREPHEQYF. DNA of the CDR3: TGCAGTGCTACCCGGGAGCCCCACGAGCAGTACTTC.

The rearrangement uses TRBV15 and TRBJ2-7; 9 positions agree with TRBD1. The J segment lost 5 bases and the V segment lost 2 bases, leaving 7 bases of the junction unmatched. In germline, CDR1 is LNHNV, CDR2 YYDKDF (reference sequence). The length of the CDR3 is 15 residues. CDR3: CATSRIGQGNHEQYF. The CDR3, as DNA: TGTGCCACCAGCAGAATAGGACAGGGGAACCACGAGCAGTACTTC.

This chain joins TRBV25-1 and TRBJ1-6; TRBD1 matches 7 bases. The V gene's germline CDR1 is MGHDK and CDR2 SYGVNS. The CDR3 runs to 14 residues. This CDR3 is CAARAGGYNSPLHF. In DNA, the CDR3 is TGTGCAGCACGGGCAGGGGGATATAATTCACCCCTCCACTTT.

DNA for the CDR3: TGTGCCAGCAGCGGCTTCGGTGGGACACGCCTCTATGGCTACACCTTC. Translated: CASSGFGGTRLYGYTF. The chain carries TRBV27 and TRBJ1-2; the D gene is possibly TRBD1 (6 bases). Germline loops: CDR1 MNHEY, CDR2 SMNVEV (reference sequence). The CDR3 contains 16 residues. With 6 bases removed from V and 4 bases from J, the gap between germline ends came to 21 bases.

This sequence joins TRBV20-1 and TRBJ1-5; TRBD1 might be the D (6 bases). This CDR3 has 15 residues. V was cut by 6 bases and J by 6 bases, with 21 bases left in between. Germline loops: CDR1 DFQATT, CDR2 SNEGSKA (reference sequence). CDR3 residues: CSAIKSGRGGQPQHF. The CDR3 region has the DNA TGCAGTGCCATTAAGTCGGGCAGGGGCGGTCAGCCCCAGCATTTT.

In DNA, the CDR3 is TGTGCCAGCAGCTTGGACGGTGTGGATTCACCCCTCCACTTT. As protein: CASSLDGVDSPLHF. The V gene is TRBV5-5, the J gene TRBJ1-6; D gene ambiguous. CDR3 length equals 14 residues. V was clipped by 0 bases and J by 8 bases, with 9 bases between them. The germline CDR1 and CDR2 sequences are SGHKS and YYEKEE (reference sequence). Drawing the rest from reference TRBV5-5 and TRBJ1-6, the complete variable domain is DAGVTQSPTHLIKTRGQQVTLRCSPISGHKSVSWYQQVLGQGPQFIFQYYEKEERGRGNFPDRFSARQFPNYSSELNVNALLLGDSALYLCASSLDGVDSPLHFGNGTRLTVT.

For this clonotype: A much larger clone differs from this one at a single base, so this may be a read error. The rearrangement links TRBV6-2 or TRBV6-3 to TRBJ2-7; 7 bases are shared with TRBD2. The CDR3 length is 13 residues. Germline values: CDR1 MNHEY, CDR2 SVGEGT. This chain's CDR3 is CASSRAGVYKQYF. The CDR3 DNA follows: TGTGCCAGCAGCCGCGCGGGGGTCTACAAGCAGTACTTC.

The chain links TRBV6-1 to TRBJ1-2; unclear D gene. Per the germline V gene, CDR1 is MNHNS and CDR2 is SASEGT. The CDR3 sequence is 11 residues long. V lost 6 bases to trimming and J lost 4 bases, with 6 bases between them. CDR3 region: CASSPGYGYTF. CDR3 coding DNA: TGTGCCAGCAGCCCGGGCTATGGCTACACCTTC.

This sequence joins TRBV9 and TRBJ2-3, with D possibly TRBD1 on 5 matching bases. CDR1 SGDLS and CDR2 YYNGEE come from the germline V gene. V lost 4 bases and J lost 2, with 11 bases in between. This CDR3 is built from 14 residues. The CDR3 DNA reads TGTGCCAGCAGCAAAGGGGTGGACACAGATACGCAGTATTTT. It encodes CASSKGVDTDTQYF. The whole variable domain, remainder taken from reference TRBV9 and TRBJ2-3, is DSGVTQTPKHLITATGQRVTLRCSPRSGDLSVYWYQQSLDQGLQFLIQYYNGEERAKGNILERFSAQQFPDLHSELNLSSLELGDSALYFCASSKGVDTDTQYFGPGTRLTVL.

This clonotype has more than one count but fewer than ten. This chain uses TRBV6-1 with TRBJ2-7; D assignment may be TRBD1 or TRBD2 (6 bases each). The CDR3 contains 16 residues. V lost 6 bases and J lost 0, with 18 bases in between. Germline V lookup: CDR1 MNHNS, CDR2 SASEGT. The CDR3 coding sequence is TGTGCCAGCAGACGAACTCTGGAGGGGGACTCCTACGAGCAGTACTTC. It is translated as CASRRTLEGDSYEQYF.

The genes are TRBV7-9 and TRBJ1-1; D remains ambiguous. The V and J ends lost 3 bases and 5 bases respectively, with 7 bases between them. Germline V gives CDR1 SEHNR, CDR2 FQNEAQ (reference sequence). This CDR3 has 12 amino acids. The DNA of the CDR3 is TGTGCCAGCAGCTTTATCGGTACTGAAGCTTTCTTT. Its translation is CASSFIGTEAFF.

The chain carries TRBV6-4 and TRBJ1-6, with 7 bases fitting TRBD1. In germline, CDR1 is MRHNA, CDR2 SNTAGT. This CDR3 comprises 17 residues. The junction had 13 bases not matched to a gene; V was cut back by 5 bases and J by 6 bases. CDR3 sequence: CASSPQGRQGGNSPLHF. Written as DNA, the CDR3 is TGTGCCAGCAGTCCTCAAGGACGACAGGGCGGTAATTCACCCCTCCACTTT.